The 10 T cell receptor beta chains below come from one sample, sequenced in a study of T cells in tumors after PD-1 blockade. Clones were read by immunoSEQ multiplex PCR, and TCRdb kept only the in-frame ones, dropping some. The table shows 20,000 to 25,000 clones, with around four fifths occurring only once. The sequences come from PBMCs, collected before anti-PD-1 treatment. These receptor sequences come from a human donor with basal cell carcinoma.

V and J are TRBV7-2 and TRBJ2-7, with 7 nucleotides matching TRBD1. The CDR3 has 15 residues. The V segment lost 1 base and the J segment 4 bases; nucleotides outside the gene matches: 7. CDR1 and CDR2 from the germline V gene are SGHTA and FQGNSA. CDR3 in amino acids: CASSLVGQDFYEQYF. The CDR3 region has the DNA TGTGCCAGCAGCTTAGTAGGACAGGACTTTTACGAGCAGTACTTC.

This clone qualifies as medium-sized. This rearrangement joins TRBV7-3 to TRBJ2-6, with TRBD1 as a possible D gene (5 bases). CDR1 SGHTA and CDR2 FQGTGA come from the germline V gene. Trimming pared 2 bases from V and 2 bases from J, leaving 7 bases between. This CDR3 is built from 15 residues. CDR3 nucleotides: TGTGCCAGCAGCTTACAGGGCACTGGGGCCAACGTCCTGACTTTC. This translates into CASSLQGTGANVLTF. The full variable domain, rest sourced from reference TRBV7-3 and TRBJ2-6, is GAGVSQTPSNKVTEKGKYVELRCDPISGHTALYWYRQSLGQGPEFLIYFQGTGAADDSGLPNDRFFAVRPEGSVSTLKIQRTERGDSAVYLCASSLQGTGANVLTFGAGSRLTVL.

V usage is TRBV5-6 and J usage is TRBJ2-7; TRBD1 aligns across 8 bases. After removal of 1 base from V and 3 bases from J, the junction contained 6 bases not matched to a gene. The CDR3 covers 15 residues. The germline V gene has CDR1 SGHDT and CDR2 YYEEEE. The CDR3 here is CASSLLGTGHYEQYF. The CDR3 DNA reads as TGTGCCAGCAGCTTGTTGGGGACAGGCCACTACGAGCAGTACTTC.

The chain joins TRBV5-1 to TRBJ2-2, with 7 positions matching TRBD2. The trim removed 0 bases at V and 6 bases at J, leaving 2 bases unmatched. The CDR3 contains 14 residues. Germline V lookup: CDR1 SGHRS, CDR2 YFSETQ. CDR3 nucleotide sequence: TGCGCCAGCAGCTTGGTTCGGGGGGCCGGGGAGCTGTTTTTT. Encoded protein: CASSLVRGAGELFF.

In the case of this clone: At one end, the junction sequence differs from germline, possibly due to a read error. The V and J genes are TRBV5-1 and TRBJ2-1; D not resolved. CDR3 size: 15 residues. CDR1 SGHRS and CDR2 YFSETQ come from the germline V gene. The CDR3 spells CASSLDVISYNEQFF. As DNA, the CDR3 is TGCGCCAGCAGTTTGGACGTCATCTCCTACAATGAGCAGTTCTTC.

The sample holds a few counts of this clone. The junction departs from germline at one end; a sequencing error may be responsible. The sample contains more than one DNA sequence encoding this CDR3. This chain links TRBV2 with TRBJ2-1; D possibly corresponds to TRBD2 (7 bases). The CDR3 spans 19 residues. Germline V gene data show CDR1 as SNHLY and CDR2 as FYNNEI. In DNA, the CDR3 is TGTCCCAGCAGTTATGGGGGGGCGGGGGAGGGGAGCTCCTACAATGAGCAGTTCTTC. Amino acids: CPSSYGGAGEGSSYNEQFF.

The chain employs TRBV5-4 and TRBJ2-2, with D perhaps given as TRBD1 or TRBD2 (5 bases each). Germline CDR1 and CDR2: SGHNT and YYREEE (reference sequence). The germline V and J ends were trimmed by 4 bases and 4 bases, with 14 bases remaining between them. The CDR3 covers 15 residues. CDR3 sequence: CASSRGNRGTGELFF. The CDR3, as DNA: TGTGCCAGCAGCCGGGGCAACCGGGGCACCGGGGAGCTGTTTTTT.

This chain joins TRBV7-2 and TRBJ2-2; no clear D. V lost 1 base, J lost 1 base, and 10 bases lay in between. Germline CDR1 SGHTA, CDR2 FQGNSA. CDR3 length: 16 amino acids. This CDR3 is CASSLGPQLNTGELFF. The CDR3 DNA reads as TGTGCCAGCAGCTTAGGTCCTCAGCTGAACACCGGGGAGCTGTTTTTT.

The chain carries TRBV2 and TRBJ1-4; 9 nucleotides match TRBD1. CDR1 and CDR2 from the germline V gene are SNHLY and FYNNEI. V shed 8 bases, J shed 3 bases, and the junction held 19 bases outside the gene matches. CDR3 length: 19 residues. The CDR3: CASQLPTGGSRLSNEKLFF. Here the CDR3 DNA reads TGTGCCAGCCAACTACCTACAGGGGGCAGTAGGCTGTCTAATGAAAAACTGTTTTTT.

This clone was recorded once. The chain links TRBV6-5 to TRBJ2-1; maybe TRBD2 (6 bases). CDR1 and CDR2 from the germline V gene are MNHEY and SVGAGI. This CDR3 spans 12 amino acids. Trimming left V 8 bases short and J 7 bases short, with 12 bases between. As DNA, the CDR3 is TGTGCCAGCCTCAAAGGAGGGAATGAGCAGTTCTTC. It specifies CASLKGGNEQFF.